Each of the 25 T cell receptor beta chains below was sequenced from the same sample in a study of lymphopenia after photon versus proton radiotherapy. Measured with immunoSEQ multiplex PCR; TCRdb has only the in-frame clones, and not every one. Of 150,000 to 200,000 clones listed, 80% to 90% are singletons. The sequences come from peripheral blood, collected from a patient treated with photon-based radiotherapy. These receptors all stem from a man aged 50 or older with gastric cancer.

This clone is a singleton in its sample. The CDR3, as DNA: TGTGCCAGCAGTTACTCTAACCCAAGAGGGCGTGACGAGCAGTACTTC. This sequence encodes CASSYSNPRGRDEQYF. This chain joins TRBV6-5 and TRBJ2-7; TRBD2 might be the D (5 bases). Germline loops: CDR1 MNHEY, CDR2 SVGAGI. The germline V and J ends were trimmed by 0 bases and 5 bases, with 17 bases remaining between them. The CDR3 runs to 16 residues.

V is TRBV4-1 and J is TRBJ1-4, with a possible D match to TRBD1 (5 bases). Trimming shortened V by 2 bases and J by 8 bases, and 12 bases separated the two germline ends. Germline CDR1 reads MGHRA; CDR2 reads YSYEKL. The CDR3 runs to 14 residues. The CDR3: CASSQPGTREKLFF. The CDR3 bases are TGCGCCAGCAGCCAACCCGGGACCCGGGAAAAACTGTTTTTT.

V usage is TRBV6-1 and J usage is TRBJ2-7, with a weak D call TRBD1 (6 bases). The CDR3 loop spans 13 amino acids. Germline V CDR1 and CDR2: MNHNS, SASEGT. V gave up 5 bases and J gave up 7 bases, with 15 bases separating them. In DNA, the CDR3 is TGTGCCAGCAGTCTTCTGCCGACAGGAGAGCAGTACTTC. Its protein is CASSLLPTGEQYF.

The rearrangement uses TRBV6-5 and TRBJ2-7, with 7 bases aligning to TRBD1. The CDR3 sequence is 14 residues long. The junction had 7 bases not matched to a gene; V was cut back by 7 bases and J by 1 base. CDR1 is MNHEY, CDR2 SVGAGI, per germline. The CDR3 region is CASTKTGLSYEQYF. CDR3 in DNA: TGTGCCAGCACCAAGACAGGGTTATCCTACGAGCAGTACTTC.

The rearrangement joins TRBV14 to TRBJ1-4, with D maybe TRBD1 (5 bases). V was cut by 4 bases and J by 8 bases, with 11 bases left in between. The CDR3 is made up of 13 amino acids. The germline gives CDR1 SGHDN, CDR2 FVKESK. The CDR3 loop is CASSRGAAEKLFF. CDR3 coding DNA: TGTGCCAGCAGCCGAGGGGCGGCGGAAAAACTGTTTTTT.

The chain has TRBV18 and TRBJ2-7; D not certain. Germline CDR1 is KGHSH and CDR2 is LQKENI. This CDR3 spans 15 amino acids. V was pared by 2 bases and J by 4 bases, with 15 bases between. The CDR3 loop reads CASSPTGRPQYEQYF. The CDR3 DNA reads as TGTGCCAGCTCACCAACGGGCAGGCCTCAATACGAGCAGTACTTC.

This clone was observed a handful of times. The V and J genes are TRBV29-1 and TRBJ1-1; 8 positions agree with TRBD1. Germline values: CDR1 SQVTM, CDR2 ANQGSEA. Trimming at V came to 4 bases and at J to 5 bases, leaving 9 bases not matched to a gene. This CDR3 region has 14 residues. This CDR3 is CSVATGGGRTEAFF. CDR3 nucleotide sequence: TGCAGCGTTGCTACAGGGGGGGGTAGGACTGAAGCTTTCTTT.

The gene calls are TRBV14 and TRBJ2-7; 8 bases line up with TRBD2. The V gene end was trimmed by 3 bases and the J gene end by 0 bases; junction bases not matched to a gene: 4. The CDR3 covers 15 residues. Germline V gives CDR1 SGHDN, CDR2 FVKESK. The DNA for the CDR3 is TGTGCCAGCAGCCAGAGCGGGAGCCTCTCCTACGAGCAGTACTTC. This encodes CASSQSGSLSYEQYF.

The chain combines TRBV5-6 with TRBJ2-1; TRBD2 might be the D (6 bases). This CDR3 region has 16 residues. Germline V gene lookup returns CDR1 SGHDT and CDR2 YYEEEE. V lost 4 bases to trimming and J lost 0 bases, with 14 bases between them. CDR3 protein: CASSPTDYPSYNEQFF. For the CDR3, the DNA is TGTGCCAGCAGCCCTACGGACTATCCCTCCTACAATGAGCAGTTCTTC. The entire variable domain, with the rest obtained from reference TRBV5-6 and TRBJ2-1, is as follows: DAGVTQSPTHLIKTRGQQVTLRCSPKSGHDTVSWYQQALGQGPQFIFQYYEEEERQRGNFPDRFSGHQFPNYSSELNVNALLLGDSALYLCASSPTDYPSYNEQFFGPGTRLTVL.

This chain links TRBV5-1 with TRBJ2-7, with a weak D call TRBD1 (5 bases). Per germline, CDR1 SGHRS and CDR2 YFSETQ. The CDR3 length is 14 residues. V was clipped by 0 bases and J by 0 bases, with 7 bases between them. This CDR3 reads CASSLVGDSYEQYF. For the CDR3, the DNA is TGCGCCAGCAGCTTGGTAGGGGACTCCTACGAGCAGTACTTC.

This chain connects TRBV12-5 to TRBJ1-1, with D maybe TRBD1 (6 bases). CDR3 size: 16 residues. The V gene lost 1 base and the J gene lost 6 bases, with 18 bases spanning the gap. Looked up from germline, CDR1 is LGHNT and CDR2 is FRNRAP. For the CDR3, the DNA is TGTGCTAGTGGTTTGGCCGGTGGGCCCAGGGGTGCTGAAGCTTTCTTT. This encodes CASGLAGGPRGAEAFF.

The V and J genes are TRBV11-2 and TRBJ2-7; D unclear. This CDR3 is 12 amino acids long. Germline V lookup: CDR1 SGHAT, CDR2 FQNNGV. V shed 1 base and J shed 6 bases, with 7 bases lying between them. CDR3 nucleotides: TGTGCCAGCAGCTTAGGTGGGGTCGAGCAGTACTTC. Protein product: CASSLGGVEQYF.

The chain recombines TRBV10-1 with TRBJ2-2; 8 nucleotides match TRBD1. Germline V gives CDR1 WNHNN, CDR2 SYGVQD (reference sequence). The CDR3 has 16 residues. V shed 3 bases and J 2 bases; nucleotides not matched to a gene: 5. The CDR3 DNA sequence: TGCGCCAGCAGTGACAGGGGGCGATTAAACACCGGGGAGCTGTTTTTT. As protein: CASSDRGRLNTGELFF.

This chain uses TRBV29-1 with TRBJ1-1; D may be TRBD1 (5 bases). The germline V and J ends were trimmed by 7 bases and 3 bases, with 15 bases remaining between them. The CDR3 is 13 residues long. Germline CDR1 is SQVTM and CDR2 is ANQGSEA. The CDR3 DNA is TGCAGCGCCCCCGGGACTGGGTACACTGAAGCTTTCTTT. Translation gives CSAPGTGYTEAFF.

The genes are TRBV14 and TRBJ2-6; 12 bases fit TRBD1. This CDR3 contains 20 residues. The V and J ends lost 3 bases and 0 bases, in that order; junction bases with no gene match: 9. CDR1 is SGHDN and CDR2 is FVKESK in the germline V gene. The CDR3 DNA sequence: TGTGCCAGCAGCCACTGGGACAGGGGGCGTTCTCGCTCTGGGGCCAACGTCCTGACTTTC. It translates to CASSHWDRGRSRSGANVLTF.

A single count supports this clone. This chain joins TRBV7-2 and TRBJ2-3; 8 nucleotides line up with TRBD2. CDR1 and CDR2 from the germline V gene are SGHTA and FQGNSA. The CDR3 sequence is 15 residues long. V gave up 4 bases and J gave up 4 bases; unmatched junction bases: 7. CDR3 in DNA: TGTGCCAGCAGCTCCAGAGGGACTAGGGCAGATACGCAGTATTTT. Protein product: CASSSRGTRADTQYF.

CDR3 bases: TGTGCCAGCAGAGCCTTTAGCGGGAGCTCCTACGAGCAGTACTTC. Residues: CASRAFSGSSYEQYF. V is TRBV2 and J is TRBJ2-7, with 9 bases that match TRBD2. The CDR3 consists of 15 residues. The germline gives CDR1 SNHLY, CDR2 FYNNEI. Germline trimming cut 6 bases from V and 0 bases from J; bases unmatched to any gene: 6.

The chain employs TRBV6-5 and TRBJ2-7, with 8 bases matching TRBD1. The CDR3 extends over 15 amino acids. Germline V gene lookup returns CDR1 MNHEY and CDR2 SVGAGI. Losses at the gene ends were 4 bases for V and 6 bases for J; bases not matched to a gene: 11. The CDR3 DNA sequence: TGTGCCAGCAGTTCCTCCTCAGGGGGCCGGGTCGAGCAGTACTTC. This encodes CASSSSSGGRVEQYF.

This chain links TRBV7-2 with TRBJ2-1; D ambiguous. Looked up from germline, CDR1 is SGHTA and CDR2 is FQGNSA. The CDR3 runs to 15 residues. V was clipped by 1 base and J by 3 bases, with 10 bases between them. The CDR3 bases are TGTGCCAGCAGCTTAGACCGGAACCACTACAATGAGCAGTTCTTC. It translates to CASSLDRNHYNEQFF.

The V and J genes are TRBV6-9 and TRBJ2-5, with 14 bases identical to TRBD2. V shed 5 bases, J shed 5 bases, and the junction held 13 bases outside the gene matches. Germline V gives CDR1 MNHGY, CDR2 SVAAGI. The CDR3 has 18 residues. This chain's CDR3 is CASSPTSGRGELKETQYF. CDR3 sequence (DNA): TGTGCCAGCAGTCCGACTAGCGGGAGGGGTGAATTAAAGGAGACCCAGTACTTC.

This chain joins TRBV21-1 and TRBJ2-7; the listed D gene, TRBD2, was not tested against the DNA. TRBV21-1 is a pseudogene locus. This CDR3 is 17 amino acids long. The CDR3 is CASSKTLGLAGVYEQYF. As DNA, the CDR3 is TGTGCCAGCAGCAAAACCCTTGGACTAGCGGGAGTCTACGAGCAGTACTTC.

The chain uses TRBV2 and TRBJ1-1, with D perhaps TRBD1 (5 bases). Germline V gene sequence: CDR1 SNHLY, CDR2 FYNNEI. Deletions cut 6 bases from V and 4 bases from J, with 21 bases between. The CDR3 runs to 16 residues. The chain's CDR3 is CASSGSFEGLRTEAFF. The CDR3 nucleotides read TGTGCCAGCAGCGGCTCCTTTGAGGGGCTACGCACTGAAGCTTTCTTT. The variable domain in full, with the rest retrieved from reference TRBV2 and TRBJ1-1, is EPEVTQTPSHQVTQMGQEVILRCVPISNHLYFYWYRQILGQKVEFLVSFYNNEISEKSEIFDDQFSVERPDGSNFTLKIRSTKLEDSAMYFCASSGSFEGLRTEAFFGQGTRLTVV.

The chain employs TRBV19 and TRBJ2-6; TRBD1 agrees at 7 bases. V shed 6 bases, J shed 0 bases, and the junction held 8 bases outside the gene matches. Per the germline V gene, CDR1 is LNHDA and CDR2 is SQIVND (reference sequence). The CDR3 is 17 amino acids. Here the CDR3 DNA reads TGTGCCAGTAGCTCCCGGGACAGAAGCTCTGGGGCCAACGTCCTGACTTTC. Translation gives CASSSRDRSSGANVLTF.

The V and J genes are TRBV6-6 and TRBJ1-1, with TRBD1 matching 9 bases. After removal of 6 bases from V and 4 bases from J, the junction contained 6 bases not matched to a gene. This CDR3 comprises 14 residues. CDR1 and CDR2 (germline): MNHNY, SVGAGI (reference sequence). CDR3 DNA sequence: TGTGCCAGCAGGGCGGGACAGGGCGGCACTGAAGCTTTCTTT. Its protein is CASRAGQGGTEAFF.

The V call is TRBV19, the J call TRBJ2-7, with 10 bases fitting TRBD1. Germline assignment: CDR1 LNHDA and CDR2 SQIVND (reference sequence). Germline trimming cut 5 bases from V and 0 bases from J; bases unmatched to any gene: 10. The CDR3 has 17 amino acids. The CDR3 DNA sequence: TGTGCCAGTAGTGGGACAGGGGTTCGGGAGCGCTCCTACGAGCAGTACTTC. It encodes CASSGTGVRERSYEQYF.